The present T cell receptor (beta chain) was sequenced within a study of a mutant IDH1 vaccine in newly diagnosed glioma. About the research overall: Vaccines were begun 4-6 weeks after radiotherapy alone, or with temozolomide cycles. Patients had received radiotherapy, temozolomide, or both previously, most receiving both.

Time point here: week 47, end of study. Each dose delivered 300 ug of mutant IDH1 20-mer peptide subcutaneously with imiquimod. J lost 4 bases, V lost 8 bases, and 11 bases had no gene match. CDR1 is SGHRS, CDR2 YFSETQ, per germline. CDR3 length equals 15 residues. Study-wide findings and caveats: Pseudoprogression appeared independent of alterations in top peripheral clonotypes.

About this clone itself: Its target is unknown.

Here immunoSEQ multiplex PCR was the method, and the copy in TCRdb shows in-frame clones only, minus some. The sample yields about 34,000 clones, about 87% seen once. This sample comprised PBMCs, obtained from a glioma patient whose treatment included an IDH1 peptide vaccine. This TCR was recovered from a woman aged 25 to 39 with glioma. The rearrangement joins TRBV5-1 to TRBJ2-5, with 10 bases lining up with TRBD1. The CDR3 region has the DNA TGCGCCAGTTCCCTATCCGGGACAGGGGTAGAGACCCAGTACTTC. Protein sequence: CASSLSGTGVETQYF.